What follows is one TCR beta chain and its context. Its recognized antigen is unknown. The sample comes from a study of monozygotic twins with inflammatory bowel disease (dated by TCRdb to 2018 to 2020). Describing the broader study: In total, 30 or so monozygotic twin pairs made up the full study: 19 Danish pairs, all IBD-discordant, plus nine German pairs, of which four were IBD-concordant and five were IBD-discordant. The search for disease-associated traits relied mainly on comparing IBD patients with their genetically identical healthy co-twins within discordant pairs. Each individual had, on average, about 151 000 unique TCRalpha sequences and 181 000 unique TCRbeta sequences available for analysis.

The investigation overall reported the following: Measured by the inverse Simpson index, TCRbeta repertoire diversity was lower in IBD patients than in their healthy co-twins. Because patients received different immunosuppressive treatments, the repertoires may have picked up extra background noise and variability between individuals. Repertoire similarity did not differ between concordant and discordant twins, which could be due to limited statistical power. The results gave no support for a single strong signal or clonotype linked to IBD. Distinction between different T cell subtypes could not be achieved in the analysis. Compared with healthy twins, IBD patients had fewer clonotypes in common with other individuals, a difference most pronounced in patients showing signs of disease activity.

Libraries came from 5' RACE. Each TCR library was prepared from about 4,000 ng of total RNA. For each sample, cDNA was synthesized in eight separate reactions using SMARTScribe reverse transcriptase. During cDNA synthesis, unique molecular identifiers containing a 6-nucleotide sample barcode were introduced by template switching. Amplification of TCRalpha and TCRbeta cDNA involved two nested PCRs of 16 and 9 cycles, and each PCR was followed by bead purification. Before amplification, cDNA was treated with uracil DNA-glycosylase and purified using the QIAquick PCR purification kit. The second PCR added Illumina TruSeq-compatible adapters along with sample-specific barcodes. Library quality and concentration were checked on TapeStation and Qubit, and libraries were pooled at about 4.9 ng each. The pooled libraries were sequenced with 2 x 100 bp reads and custom sequencing primers on an Illumina HiSeq2500 single-index Rapid Run. Processing in the source paper ran as follows. MiGEC version 1.2.6 was used for UMI-based consensus assembly, which corrected PCR and sequencing errors. V(D)J alignment, clonotype assembly and CDR3 extraction were performed with MiXCR version 2.1.1. Normalisation of gene usage, clonotype sharing and MAIT/NKT TCR abundance was achieved by analysing the top 1000, 10 000 and 20 000 clonotypes per sample. Diversity was computed as the inverse Simpson index with the vegan R package after downsampling to 27 000 UMIs. Paired Mann-Whitney U tests were applied to discordant twin pairs, and Benjamini-Hochberg correction was used for multiple testing. TCRdb reprocessed the raw reads; every CDR3 protein sequence is a single record, and DNA is not supplied. These V and J calls originate from TCRdb's pipeline instead of the authors' own analysis. This specimen's table enumerates approximately 200,000 distinct CDR3 sequences. The leading ten clones occupy less than 2% of the sample.

From each donor, a 2.5 ml peripheral blood sample was drawn into PAXgene tubes and stored at -80 degrees C. Without any T cell sorting, total RNA was extracted from whole blood using the PAXgene blood miRNA kit on an automated QIAcube. Deep TCRalpha and TCRbeta repertoire profiling with unique molecular barcoding was performed on peripheral blood of monozygotic twin pairs concordant or discordant for inflammatory bowel disease. Smoking habits were recorded for all twin pairs, and each individual was classified as a current, former or never smoker. Measured from the cysteine to the phenylalanine, the CDR3 is 13 residues long. No DNA sequence was recorded. As encoded in the germline V gene, CDR1 is SGHTA while CDR2 is FQGNSA.

The chain couples TRBV7-2 to TRBJ2-7; TCRdb returns TRBD2, unconfirmable since there is no DNA. The source of this sequence is a human donor with ulcerative colitis or Crohn's disease, or a healthy co-twin of an affected twin (not recorded which). The sequenced sample was blood. For the CDR3, the sequence is CASSLAVGGEQYF.